This is a list of T cell receptor beta chains from one sample in a study of cytomegalovirus exposure and HLA in healthy donors. TCRdb's copy holds only in-frame clones and misses some; the assay was immunoSEQ multiplex PCR. The sample lists over 95,000 clones, about 77% seen once, with about 3.3% in the top ten. Sequencing input: PBMCs. The origin of the receptors is a man aged 35-49 years in good health and CMV-seronegative. The CDR3 runs from the conserved cysteine through the conserved F or W. The order of the fields is J gene, D gene, V gene, CDR3 protein, CDR3 DNA. A D gene is named only where the DNA matches it firmly.

J gene: TRBJ1-5
D gene: TRBD1
V gene: TRBV18
CDR3 protein: CASSLLPSGQGSHNQPQHF
CDR3 DNA: TGTGCCAGCTCACTACTACCCTCGGGACAGGGATCACACAATCAGCCCCAGCATTTT

J gene: TRBJ2-6
D gene: -
V gene: TRBV7-9
CDR3 protein: CASSLTGVFSGANVLTF
CDR3 DNA: TGTGCCAGCAGCTTAACCGGGGTCTTCTCTGGGGCCAACGTCCTGACTTTC

J gene: TRBJ1-3
D gene: TRBD1
V gene: TRBV28
CDR3 protein: CASSGQGAWNTIYF
CDR3 DNA: TGTGCCAGCAGCGGACAGGGGGCCTGGAACACCATATATTTT

J gene: TRBJ1-5
D gene: -
V gene: TRBV6-1
CDR3 protein: CASSERGRGNQPQHF
CDR3 DNA: TGTGCCAGCAGTGAACGTGGCAGGGGTAATCAGCCCCAGCATTTT

J gene: TRBJ1-1
D gene: TRBD1
V gene: TRBV7-9
CDR3 protein: CASSRLDRGAFF
CDR3 DNA: TGTGCCAGCAGCCGCCTGGACAGGGGGGCTTTCTTT

J gene: TRBJ2-7
D gene: -
V gene: TRBV21-1
CDR3 protein: CASSKGQGYEQYF
CDR3 DNA: TGTGCCAGCAGCAAGGGACAGGGCTACGAGCAGTACTTC

J gene: TRBJ2-1
D gene: TRBD2
V gene: TRBV9
CDR3 protein: CASSVASGNEQFF
CDR3 DNA: TGTGCCAGCAGCGTCGCTAGCGGGAATGAGCAGTTCTTC

J gene: TRBJ1-4
D gene: -
V gene: TRBV5-4
CDR3 protein: CASSGGGQLGEKLFF
CDR3 DNA: TGTGCCAGCAGCGGCGGGGGCCAACTCGGTGAAAAACTGTTTTTT

J gene: TRBJ1-1
D gene: -
V gene: TRBV20-1
CDR3 protein: CSARGPGSAFF
CDR3 DNA: TGCAGTGCTAGAGGGCCAGGGTCGGCTTTCTTT

J gene: TRBJ1-1
D gene: -
V gene: TRBV6-5
CDR3 protein: CASSYSTGNTEAFF
CDR3 DNA: TGTGCCAGCAGTTACTCAACAGGCAACACTGAAGCTTTCTTT